The clone carrying this T cell receptor beta chain was seen at least ten times. The antigen is undetermined. The data belong to a study of CD8 T cells in ankylosing spondylitis. Study-level results: Apparently characteristic of ankylosing spondylitis blood was a TCR beta motif (about eight highly homologous variants).

TCRdb reprocessed the 5' RACE reads with MiXCR, giving one entry per CDR3 protein. Among tens of thousands of distinct CDR3 sequences listed, about 6.8% were seen once. This CDR3 is 14 amino acids long. Per germline, CDR1 LNHNV and CDR2 YYDKDF (reference sequence). The V gene lost 1 base and the J gene lost 7 bases, with 8 bases spanning the gap. The rearrangement uses TRBV15 and TRBJ1-6; D remains unclear. Source material: blood, either unsorted or a sorted T cell fraction (not recorded which). The origin of this receptor is a male donor with ankylosing spondylitis or in good health (not recorded which). The CDR3 nucleotides are TGTGCCACCAGCAGAGGTCTAGAAAATTCACCCCTCCACTTT. Its translation: CATSRGLENSPLHF.